This T cell receptor (beta chain) appears in the sequencing data of a study of beta chain features in type 1 diabetes. Sequenced material consisted of expressed TCRB transcripts (all of the isolated RNA was reverse transcribed). Method: immunoSEQ multiplex PCR; TCRdb's copy keeps in-frame clones and lacks some. The repertoire holds 200,000 to 250,000 clones, with 25% to 30% as singletons. The sequencing input was central memory CD4+ T cells from blood. The sequence derives from a man aged 30-40 years in good health.

The CDR3 protein is CASSLARGSTDTQYF. As DNA, the CDR3 is TGTGCCAGCTCCTTGGCGAGAGGTAGCACAGATACGCAGTATTTT. The chain uses TRBV18 and TRBJ2-3; D not certain. The V end lost 6 bases, the J end lost 0 bases, and 13 bases lay between the germline ends. Germline-derived CDR1 and CDR2 are KGHSH and LQKENI. This CDR3 region has 15 residues.